These 10 T cell receptor beta chains originate from one sample sequenced in a study of Graves' ophthalmopathy and Graves' hyperthyroidism. Amplifying from RNA transcripts, the study obtained TCR beta CDR3 regions. The workflow started with a first-round RT-PCR run with HTBI primers and then moved on to a second-round multiplex PCR. TCRdb reprocessed the multiplex PCR reads via MiXCR and lists one record per CDR3 protein. The profile shows more than 550,000 distinct CDR3 sequences, roughly 39% of them singletons. The specimen sequenced was peripheral blood. The receptors originated from an adult man with Graves' ophthalmopathy.

The rearrangement links TRBV6-4 to TRBJ2-7, with D tentatively TRBD2 (5 bases). Germline V gene sequence: CDR1 MRHNA, CDR2 SNTAGT. This CDR3 spans 13 amino acids. Trimming took off 1 base at V and 3 bases at J, with 7 bases between the two ends. The CDR3 here is CASSDFRGYEQYF. CDR3 coding DNA: TGTGCCAGCAGTGACTTCCGGGGCTACGAGCAGTACTTC.

As concerns this clonotype: A read error is possible here, since a much larger clone lies one base away. V usage is TRBV9 and J usage is TRBJ2-2; D is possibly TRBD1 (6 bases). The CDR3 sequence is 16 residues long. Per germline, CDR1 SGDLS and CDR2 YYNGEE. Between the trimmed V and J ends, which lost 5 bases and 2 bases, there was a span of 16 bases. CDR3 sequence: CASSDPGTYNTGELFF. In DNA, the CDR3 is TGTGCCAGCAGTGACCCCGGGACATATAACACCGGGGAGCTGTTTTTT.

About this clonotype: One junction end disagrees with the germline gene, perhaps due to a read error. The rearrangement joins TRBV5-1 to TRBJ2-5; 12 nucleotides line up with TRBD2. The CDR3 has 15 residues. Germline V gene sequence: CDR1 SGHRS, CDR2 YFSETQ. CDR3 residues: CANSRTSGEQETQYF. DNA for the CDR3: TGCGCCAACAGCCGGACTAGCGGGGAACAAGAGACCCAGTACTTC.

This rearrangement joins TRBV6-5 to TRBJ1-1; D may be TRBD1 (5 bases). The V gene lost 5 bases and the J gene lost 3 bases, with 22 bases spanning the gap. This CDR3 has 17 amino acids. Germline V CDR1 and CDR2: MNHEY, SVGAGI. CDR3: CASSLGGYYGFDTEAFF. DNA for the CDR3: TGTGCCAGCAGTCTCGGGGGGTATTACGGTTTCGACACTGAAGCTTTCTTT.

In its sample, this clonotype was seen once. The DNA for the CDR3 is TGTGCCAGCAGATCAGGACAGGAGATCGTACCCTATAATTCACCCCTCCACTTT. It is translated as CASRSGQEIVPYNSPLHF. The rearrangement links TRBV7-2 to TRBJ1-6, with 7 nucleotides matching TRBD1. The germline V gene encodes CDR1 SGHTA and CDR2 FQGNSA. The CDR3 runs to 18 residues. The V segment lost 6 bases and the J segment 2 bases; nucleotides outside the gene matches: 13.

This clonotype was detected ten times or more. The V and J genes are TRBV29-1 and TRBJ2-6, with D hard to call. The CDR3 is 13 amino acids. The germline V gene has CDR1 SQVTM and CDR2 ANQGSEA. Trimming took off 8 bases at V and 0 bases at J, with 8 bases between the two ends. As DNA, the CDR3 is TGCAGCTTGGATGTCTCTGGGGCCAACGTCCTGACTTTC. Its protein product is CSLDVSGANVLTF.

This clonotype was found many times. The V gene is TRBV10-3, the J gene TRBJ1-1; TRBD1 might be the D (6 bases). CDR1 and CDR2 (germline): ENHRY, SYGVKD. The germline V and J ends were trimmed by 1 base and 5 bases, with 11 bases remaining between them. The CDR3 runs to 14 residues. The CDR3 DNA follows: TGTGCCATCAGTGAGTGGGGGGCTGAAACTGAAGCTTTCTTT. This codes for CAISEWGAETEAFF.

V usage is TRBV12-3 or TRBV12-4 and J usage is TRBJ2-2; 14 bases fit TRBD2. The CDR3 consists of 22 residues. Losses at the gene ends were 1 base for V and 4 bases for J; bases not matched to a gene: 17. CDR3 sequence reads: CASSLEGGTSGRTHGGTGELFF. CDR3 bases: TGTGCCAGCAGTTTAGAGGGGGGGACTAGCGGGAGAACGCATGGTGGCACCGGGGAGCTGTTTTTT.

There are a few counts of this clonotype. The chain links TRBV6-1 to TRBJ1-1; TRBD1 agrees at 9 bases. The junction had 9 bases not matched to a gene; V was cut back by 5 bases and J by 5 bases. Germline CDR1 and CDR2: MNHNS and SASEGT. The CDR3 covers 15 residues. CDR3 bases: TGTGCCAGCAGTTATTCAAGGGACAGGGTAACTGAAGCTTTCTTT. Translating gives CASSYSRDRVTEAFF.

This clonotype was seen repeatedly, ten times or more. The V call is TRBV20-1, the J call TRBJ1-6; D is unresolved. This CDR3 spans 12 amino acids. Trimming pared 0 bases from V and 11 bases from J, leaving 8 bases between. Germline V gives CDR1 DFQATT, CDR2 SNEGSKA (reference sequence). CDR3 residues: CSARDQGPPLHF. For the CDR3, the DNA is TGCAGTGCTAGAGATCAAGGGCCACCCCTCCACTTT.